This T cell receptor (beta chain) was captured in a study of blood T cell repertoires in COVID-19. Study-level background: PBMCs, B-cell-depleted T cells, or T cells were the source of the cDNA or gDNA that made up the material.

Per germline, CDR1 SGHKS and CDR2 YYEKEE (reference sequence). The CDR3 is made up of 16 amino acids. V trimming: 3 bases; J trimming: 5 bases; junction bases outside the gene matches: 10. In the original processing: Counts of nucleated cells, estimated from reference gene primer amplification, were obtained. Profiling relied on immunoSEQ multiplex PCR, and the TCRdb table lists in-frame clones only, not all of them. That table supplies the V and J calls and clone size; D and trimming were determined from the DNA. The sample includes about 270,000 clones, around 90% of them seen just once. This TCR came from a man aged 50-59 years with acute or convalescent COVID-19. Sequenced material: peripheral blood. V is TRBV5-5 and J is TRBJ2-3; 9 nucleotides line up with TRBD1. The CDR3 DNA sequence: TGTGCCAGCAGCTCCCCGGACAGGGGATTTGGAGATACGCAGTATTTT. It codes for CASSSPDRGFGDTQYF.